A single T cell receptor (beta chain) is shown here with its context. In this CDR3 the conserved last residue, phenylalanine or tryptophan, is missing, so a read error is likely. These data belong to a study of CD8+CD57+ T cells in acquired aplastic anemia. The study profiled TCR beta VDJ and CDR3 using genomic DNA as template. TCRdb independently ran MiXCR on the reads; one entry per CDR3 protein. The sample has over 150,000 distinct CDR3 sequences; about 60% are singletons. Germline-derived CDR1 and CDR2 are LGHNA and YNFKEQ. With 5 bases clipped from V and 2 bases from J, the junction kept 6 bases outside the gene matches. This CDR3 contains 16 residues. The patients chosen for sequencing had shown expansion of CD8+CD57+ cells (detected by flow cytometry).

The V call is TRBV4-2, the J call TRBJ2-3; 11 bases are a match to TRBD2. The specimen was sorted CD4+, CD8+, or CD8+CD57+ T cells (not recorded which) from PBMCs. This clonotype originated in a human donor with aplastic anemia. Written as DNA, the CDR3 is TGTGCCAGCAGCGAAGGACTAGCGGGTTCCACAGATACGCAGTATCTT. Its protein product is CASSEGLAGSTDTQYL.